The 20 T cell receptor beta chains given below trace back to one sample, sequenced in a study of T cells in Graves' hyperthyroidism and ophthalmopathy. The source material, RNA transcripts, was used to amplify TCR beta CDR3 regions. TCR CDR3 regions were first amplified by RT-PCR with HTBI primers. A single record per CDR3 protein comes from TCRdb applying MiXCR to the multiplex PCR reads. There are about 380,000 distinct CDR3 sequences in the sample; 18% occur only once, and less than 45% lies in the top ten. Specimen: blood. These receptors originate from a man aged 18 to 30 with Graves' ophthalmopathy.

This clonotype was seen ten or more times. The rearrangement joins TRBV11-2 to TRBJ1-2; TRBD1 matches 7 bases. Germline CDR1 reads SGHAT; CDR2 reads FQNNGV. Losses at the gene ends were 4 bases for V and 3 bases for J; bases not matched to a gene: 2. CDR3 length: 13 amino acids. CDR3 loop: CASSSDRDYGYTF. The CDR3 bases are TGTGCCAGCAGCTCCGACAGGGACTATGGCTACACCTTC.

J is TRBJ1-2 and V is TRBV3-1; 8 nucleotides agree with TRBD1. V was pared by 0 bases and J by 5 bases, with 14 bases of the junction left unmatched. Germline V gives CDR1 LGHDT, CDR2 YNNKEL (reference sequence). The CDR3 contains 18 residues. CDR3 nucleotides: TGTGCCAGCAGCCAAGATCCTTGGACAGGGCTTGTAGGGTATGGCTACACCTTC. Amino acid sequence: CASSQDPWTGLVGYGYTF.

This clonotype was counted many times. The rearrangement uses TRBV2 and TRBJ2-1; a weak D match, TRBD1 (5 bases). V was clipped by 4 bases and J by 6 bases, with 10 bases between them. Germline V gene sequence: CDR1 SNHLY, CDR2 FYNNEI. The CDR3 has 13 amino acids. CDR3 sequence: CASSGTTRNEQFF. CDR3 in DNA: TGTGCCAGCAGTGGGACAACCCGCAATGAGCAGTTCTTC.

This clonotype was found many times. This sequence joins TRBV7-3 and TRBJ2-1; 9 nucleotides line up with TRBD2. Germline CDR1 reads SGHTA; CDR2 reads FQGTGA. This CDR3 spans 18 amino acids. V lost 2 bases and J lost 1; bases outside the gene matches: 9. The CDR3 DNA sequence: TGTGCCAGCAGCTTACTATCGCGGGGGGGCCTTTCCTACAATGAGCAGTTCTTC. Protein product: CASSLLSRGGLSYNEQFF. Full variable domain (missing parts from reference TRBV7-3 and TRBJ2-1): GAGVSQTPSNKVTEKGKYVELRCDPISGHTALYWYRQSLGQGPEFLIYFQGTGAADDSGLPNDRFFAVRPEGSVSTLKIQRTERGDSAVYLCASSLLSRGGLSYNEQFFGPGTRLTVL.

The chain joins TRBV9 to TRBJ2-2; D possibly uses TRBD1 or TRBD2 (5 bases each). Trimming removed 4 bases at V and 1 base at J, with 23 bases between. CDR3 length equals 19 residues. Germline V lookup: CDR1 SGDLS, CDR2 YYNGEE. DNA for the CDR3: TGTGCCAGCAGCTTTACACACCTGTCCGGGACCTTGAACACCGGGGAGCTGTTTTTT. It is translated as CASSFTHLSGTLNTGELFF.

This clonotype was detected ten times or more. The chain employs TRBV12-3 or TRBV12-4 and TRBJ1-5, with D possibly matching TRBD1 (5 bases). Deletions cut 1 base from V and 1 base from J, with 8 bases between. This CDR3 is 15 amino acids long. In DNA form, the CDR3 reads TGTGCCAGCAGTTTAGTTCAGGGAAGCAATCAGCCCCAGCATTTT. This translates into CASSLVQGSNQPQHF.

This clonotype has a count of ten or more. The rearrangement links TRBV28 to TRBJ2-5; D uncertain. V lost 8 bases and J 5 bases, leaving 21 bases between the germline ends. This CDR3 spans 15 amino acids. Germline V lookup: CDR1 MDHEN, CDR2 SYDVKM. The CDR3 loop reads CASHQKQGIGETQYF. In DNA form, the CDR3 reads TGTGCCAGCCATCAAAAACAAGGAATCGGTGAGACCCAGTACTTC.

The chain links TRBV9 to TRBJ2-3; 11 bases map to TRBD2. This CDR3 contains 18 residues. Germline-derived CDR1 and CDR2 are SGDLS and YYNGEE. V shed 0 bases, J shed 0 bases, and the junction held 6 bases outside the gene matches. This chain's CDR3 is CASSVDLLAGGSTDTQYF. The CDR3 coding sequence is TGTGCCAGCAGCGTAGATCTTCTAGCGGGGGGAAGCACAGATACGCAGTATTTT.

The J gene is TRBJ1-2, the V gene TRBV12-3 or TRBV12-4, with TRBD1 identical over 7 bases. The V gene end was trimmed by 3 bases and the J gene end by 3 bases; junction bases not matched to a gene: 7. The CDR3 totals 15 residues. CDR3 amino acids: CASSFGAGGHYGYTF. CDR3 DNA: TGTGCCAGCAGTTTCGGGGCAGGGGGGCACTATGGCTACACCTTC.

This clonotype was counted many times. The V call is TRBV5-8, the J call TRBJ2-4; TRBD2 is a possible D gene (5 bases). The CDR3 sequence is 14 residues long. Trimming took off 1 base at V and 5 bases at J, with 10 bases between the two ends. The germline gives CDR1 SGHTS, CDR2 YDEGEE. The CDR3 protein is CASSLHGGQNIQYF. DNA of the CDR3: TGTGCCAGCAGCTTGCACGGAGGCCAAAACATTCAGTACTTC.

On this clonotype itself: Just one base apart from a much larger clone, this may be a read error. The V gene is TRBV27, the J gene TRBJ2-7; weak D call: TRBD2 (6 bases). Germline V lookup: CDR1 MNHEY, CDR2 SMNVEV (reference sequence). The CDR3 length is 13 residues. In nucleotides, the CDR3 is TGTGTCAGCTGGGGGGTCCAATCCTACGAGCAGTACTTC. Translating it yields CVSWGVQSYEQYF.

This clonotype has at least ten counts. V and J are TRBV2 and TRBJ2-7; possibly TRBD1 or TRBD2 for D (5 bases each). The germline CDR1 and CDR2 sequences are SNHLY and FYNNEI. The V end lost 11 bases, the J end lost 0 bases, and 17 bases lay between the germline ends. This CDR3 spans 14 amino acids. The CDR3 DNA sequence: TGTGCCGTTACGGGACCGGGAAGCTCCTACGAGCAGTACTTC. Its translation is CAVTGPGSSYEQYF.

This chain joins TRBV20-1 and TRBJ1-4, with 7 bases that match TRBD1. Trimming took 6 bases from V and 4 from J; bases not matched to a gene: 5. CDR1 is DFQATT, CDR2 SNEGSKA, per germline (reference sequence). The CDR3 totals 13 residues. As DNA, the CDR3 is TGCAGTGCACCTCAGGGGGTTAATGAAAAACTGTTTTTT. It encodes CSAPQGVNEKLFF.

In this sample, this clonotype turned up many times. V usage is TRBV3-1 and J usage is TRBJ2-5; D possibly corresponds to TRBD2 (5 bases). The CDR3 totals 13 residues. Germline V gene lookup returns CDR1 LGHDT and CDR2 YNNKEL (reference sequence). Trimming removed 4 bases at V and 2 bases at J, with 8 bases between. The CDR3 DNA is TGTGCCAGCAGCCGTTGGGAGCAAGAGACCCAGTACTTC. This translates into CASSRWEQETQYF.

This clonotype was observed a few times. V gene TRBV18 combines with J gene TRBJ2-1; 12 bases are a match to TRBD1. CDR1 is KGHSH and CDR2 is LQKENI in the germline V gene. The CDR3 is 16 amino acids. V shed 3 bases and J 6 bases; nucleotides not matched to a gene: 6. The CDR3 sequence: CASSPKGQGASNEQFF. CDR3 bases: TGTGCCAGCTCACCCAAGGGACAGGGGGCTTCCAATGAGCAGTTCTTC.

V usage is TRBV3-1 and J usage is TRBJ1-6, with D hard to call. This CDR3 spans 15 amino acids. V shed 1 base and J shed 3 bases, with 7 bases lying between them. The germline gives CDR1 LGHDT, CDR2 YNNKEL (reference sequence). This chain's CDR3 is CASSQVEFYNSPLHF. The CDR3 DNA reads as TGTGCCAGCAGCCAAGTGGAGTTCTATAATTCACCCCTCCACTTT.

The count of this clonotype is one. The J gene is TRBJ1-6, the V gene TRBV19, with D unresolved. The germline V gene encodes CDR1 LNHDA and CDR2 SQIVND (reference sequence). The CDR3 is made up of 12 amino acids. The V end lost 4 bases, the J end lost 13 bases, and 11 bases lay between the germline ends. This chain's CDR3 is CASSRAGMPLHF. The CDR3 nucleotides read TGTGCCAGTAGTAGGGCAGGTATGCCCCTCCACTTT.

A few counts support this clonotype. V is TRBV5-1 and J is TRBJ2-7; a weak D match, TRBD2 (6 bases). The CDR3 runs to 17 residues. V lost 4 bases and J lost 2, with 22 bases in between. Germline CDR1 reads SGHRS; CDR2 reads YFSETQ. The CDR3: CASSPPTPRDSPYEQYF. DNA for the CDR3: TGCGCCAGCAGCCCGCCAACCCCCCGGGACTCCCCCTACGAGCAGTACTTC.

The gene calls are TRBV7-3 and TRBJ2-1; no clear D. The CDR3 spans 13 residues. The V gene lost 5 bases and the J gene lost 9 bases, with 14 bases spanning the gap. Per the germline V gene, CDR1 is SGHTA and CDR2 is FQGTGA. The CDR3 region has the DNA TGTGCCAGCAGCCCGCGGCCGGCCGGTGAGCAGTTCTTC. This codes for CASSPRPAGEQFF.

DNA for the CDR3: TGTGCCAGCAGCTTAGACAGGGCCTCTGGGGCCAACGTCCTGACTTTC. Protein: CASSLDRASGANVLTF. The chain joins TRBV2 to TRBJ2-6; 7 bases are shared with TRBD1. The CDR3 spans 16 residues. V lost 6 bases, J lost 0 bases, and 5 bases stayed unmatched. CDR1 SNHLY and CDR2 FYNNEI come from the germline V gene.